Below, one T cell receptor beta chain is given with its context. The data belong to a study of blood T cell repertoires in COVID-19. The CDR3 runs to 15 residues. The V end lost 3 bases, the J end lost 5 bases, and 14 bases lay between the germline ends. Germline CDR1 MNHEY, CDR2 SMNVEV (reference sequence). The repertoire was sequenced with immunoSEQ multiplex PCR; TCRdb's copy has only in-frame clones and lacks some. The data contain fewer than 45,000 clones, around four fifths of them singletons. The sample was peripheral blood. This sequence originates from a human donor in a cohort sampled during active COVID-19. V usage is TRBV27 and J usage is TRBJ1-5; the D gene is possibly TRBD1 (5 bases). For the CDR3, the DNA is TGTGCCAGCAGTTTTACAGGTAATCGACATCAGCCCCAGCATTTT. This encodes CASSFTGNRHQPQHF.